This is a list of T cell receptor beta chains from one sample in a study of T cell responses to AZD1222 COVID-19 vaccine. Some clones are missing from TCRdb's copy, which holds only in-frame ones; the method was immunoSEQ multiplex PCR. Counted here are about 170,000 clones, just over 90% occurring once; the ten biggest clones make up less than 1.6%. The source material was peripheral blood, sampled on day 0 of AZD1222 vaccination. The receptor set was obtained from an adult in good health. Each CDR3 is given with its conserved first and last residue. Fields, in order: clone size, J gene, D gene, V gene, CDR3 protein, CDR3 DNA. A D gene is named only where the DNA matches it firmly. For some rows the clone size is stated as once, few or many, or as a class when expanded; others skip it.

abundance: -; j_gene: TRBJ1-1; d_gene: -; v_gene: TRBV7-9; CDR3aa: CASSLRSNTEAFF; CDR3nt: TGTGCCAGCAGCTTAAGATCGAACACTGAAGCTTTCTTT
abundance: -; j_gene: TRBJ2-1; d_gene: TRBD2; v_gene: TRBV28; CDR3aa: CASLTSGGDNEQFF; CDR3nt: TGTGCCAGCCTTACTAGCGGGGGGGACAATGAGCAGTTCTTC
abundance: -; j_gene: TRBJ1-1; d_gene: -; v_gene: TRBV28; CDR3aa: CASSLGVEGVVNTEAFF; CDR3nt: TGTGCCAGCAGTTTAGGGGTTGAAGGGGTGGTGAACACTGAAGCTTTCTTT
abundance: many; j_gene: TRBJ2-1; d_gene: TRBD1; v_gene: TRBV18; CDR3aa: CASSPLGQVNEQFF; CDR3nt: TGTGCCAGCTCACCCTTGGGACAGGTCAATGAGCAGTTCTTC
abundance: -; j_gene: TRBJ2-5; d_gene: TRBD1; v_gene: TRBV4-1; CDR3aa: CASSPLGQEETQYF; CDR3nt: TGCGCCAGCAGCCCCCTTGGACAGGAAGAGACCCAGTACTTC
abundance: -; j_gene: TRBJ1-1; d_gene: TRBD1; v_gene: TRBV7-9; CDR3aa: CASSSALQGAGNTEAFF; CDR3nt: TGTGCCAGCAGTTCCGCCCTACAGGGGGCTGGGAACACTGAAGCTTTCTTT
abundance: -; j_gene: TRBJ1-5; d_gene: -; v_gene: TRBV28; CDR3aa: CASSLNQPQHF; CDR3nt: TGTGCCAGCAGCCTCAATCAGCCCCAGCATTTT
abundance: -; j_gene: TRBJ2-1; d_gene: -; v_gene: TRBV6-5; CDR3aa: CASIPDSYNEQFF; CDR3nt: TGTGCCAGCATCCCGGACAGCTACAATGAGCAGTTCTTC
abundance: -; j_gene: TRBJ1-2; d_gene: TRBD1; v_gene: TRBV28; CDR3aa: CASSGTGGYGYTF; CDR3nt: TGTGCCAGCAGTGGGACAGGGGGCTATGGCTACACCTTC
abundance: -; j_gene: TRBJ2-7; d_gene: TRBD1; v_gene: TRBV19; CDR3aa: CASSIGQGVDEQYF; CDR3nt: TGTGCCAGTAGTATAGGCCAGGGGGTGGATGAGCAGTACTTC
abundance: once; j_gene: TRBJ1-6; d_gene: -; v_gene: TRBV15; CDR3aa: CATSRGPYNSPLHF; CDR3nt: TGTGCCACCAGCAGGGGACCCTATAATTCACCCCTCCACTTT
abundance: -; j_gene: TRBJ1-3; d_gene: -; v_gene: TRBV7-9; CDR3aa: CASGSWVSGNTIYF; CDR3nt: TGTGCCAGCGGGTCCTGGGTCTCTGGAAACACCATATATTTT
abundance: once; j_gene: TRBJ2-7; d_gene: TRBD2; v_gene: TRBV28; CDR3aa: CASSLARGGNYEQYF; CDR3nt: TGTGCCAGCAGTTTAGCCCGGGGGGGGAACTACGAGCAGTACTTC
abundance: once; j_gene: TRBJ1-1; d_gene: -; v_gene: TRBV4-1; CDR3aa: CASSRDFNTEAFF; CDR3nt: TGCGCCAGCAGCCGGGACTTTAACACTGAAGCTTTCTTT
abundance: -; j_gene: TRBJ2-3; d_gene: TRBD2; v_gene: TRBV16; CDR3aa: CASSPPSGRTDTQYF; CDR3nt: TGTGCCAGCAGCCCCCCTAGCGGTCGCACAGATACGCAGTATTTT
abundance: once; j_gene: TRBJ2-3; d_gene: TRBD2; v_gene: TRBV11-3; CDR3aa: CASSLVVRLAETTDTQYF; CDR3nt: TGTGCCAGCAGCTTAGTAGTCCGACTAGCGGAAACCACAGATACGCAGTATTTT
abundance: once; j_gene: TRBJ1-3; d_gene: -; v_gene: TRBV30; CDR3aa: CAWSALGTNGNTIYF; CDR3nt: TGTGCCTGGAGTGCCCTCGGGACGAATGGAAACACCATATATTTT
abundance: -; j_gene: TRBJ2-5; d_gene: -; v_gene: TRBV7-7; CDR3aa: CASGSGTAQETQYF; CDR3nt: TGTGCTAGCGGGTCCGGGACAGCCCAAGAGACCCAGTACTTC
abundance: -; j_gene: TRBJ1-3; d_gene: -; v_gene: TRBV5-1; CDR3aa: CASSLVSGGRGGNTIYF; CDR3nt: TGCGCCAGCAGCTTAGTATCGGGGGGGCGCGGTGGAAACACCATATATTTT
abundance: -; j_gene: TRBJ2-2; d_gene: -; v_gene: TRBV9; CDR3aa: CASSVGTRPGELFF; CDR3nt: TGTGCCAGCAGCGTAGGGACCAGGCCCGGGGAGCTGTTTTTT
abundance: -; j_gene: TRBJ1-6; d_gene: -; v_gene: TRBV25-1; CDR3aa: CASSDPLGGLSSPLHF; CDR3nt: TGTGCCAGCAGTGATCCACTGGGGGGACTAAGTTCACCCCTCCACTTT
abundance: once; j_gene: TRBJ1-5; d_gene: -; v_gene: TRBV27; CDR3aa: CASSLRGTSNQPQHF; CDR3nt: TGTGCCAGCAGCCTCAGGGGCACTAGCAATCAGCCCCAGCATTTT
abundance: few; j_gene: TRBJ1-2; d_gene: -; v_gene: TRBV21-1; CDR3aa: CASSKERQLYGYTF; CDR3nt: TGTGCCAGCAGCAAAGAAAGACAGCTCTATGGCTACACCTTC
abundance: -; j_gene: TRBJ2-2; d_gene: -; v_gene: TRBV5-1; CDR3aa: CASSLDGNTGELFF; CDR3nt: TGCGCCAGCAGCTTGGATGGGAACACCGGGGAGCTGTTTTTT
abundance: -; j_gene: TRBJ1-2; d_gene: TRBD1; v_gene: TRBV7-9; CDR3aa: CASSLGTGIIGYTF; CDR3nt: TGTGCCAGCAGCTTGGGGACAGGGATAATTGGCTACACCTTC
abundance: -; j_gene: TRBJ2-1; d_gene: -; v_gene: TRBV15; CDR3aa: CATSREWGSRANEQFF; CDR3nt: TGTGCCACCAGCAGAGAGTGGGGTTCTAGGGCCAATGAGCAGTTCTTC
abundance: -; j_gene: TRBJ1-2; d_gene: -; v_gene: TRBV3-1/TRBV3-2; CDR3aa: CASSQEGRTNYGYTF; CDR3nt: TGTGCCAGCAGCCAAGAGGGCAGAACTAACTATGGCTACACCTTC
abundance: -; j_gene: TRBJ1-2; d_gene: TRBD1; v_gene: TRBV5-1; CDR3aa: CASSFDRQGGYTF; CDR3nt: TGCGCCAGCAGCTTCGATAGACAGGGCGGCTACACCTTC
abundance: few; j_gene: TRBJ1-2; d_gene: TRBD1; v_gene: TRBV5-5; CDR3aa: CASSPTGGAVYGYTF; CDR3nt: TGTGCCAGCAGCCCCACAGGGGGCGCAGTCTATGGCTACACCTTC
abundance: -; j_gene: TRBJ2-5; d_gene: -; v_gene: TRBV18; CDR3aa: CASSPMGVSETQYF; CDR3nt: TGTGCCAGCTCACCAATGGGGGTTTCGGAGACCCAGTACTTC
abundance: -; j_gene: TRBJ1-3; d_gene: -; v_gene: TRBV7-2; CDR3aa: CASSSRGAPGDTIYF; CDR3nt: TGTGCCAGCAGCTCCCGTGGGGCCCCGGGGGACACCATATATTTT
abundance: -; j_gene: TRBJ1-2; d_gene: TRBD1; v_gene: TRBV19; CDR3aa: CASSARTGPPSRGYTF; CDR3nt: TGTGCCAGTAGTGCGAGGACAGGGCCCCCCTCTCGGGGCTACACCTTC
abundance: -; j_gene: TRBJ1-1; d_gene: -; v_gene: TRBV7-6; CDR3aa: CASSTSCVFYTEAFF; CDR3nt: TGTGCCAGCAGCACGAGTTGTGTGTTCTACACTGAAGCTTTCTTT
abundance: once; j_gene: TRBJ1-5; d_gene: -; v_gene: TRBV4-1; CDR3aa: CASSQDFILGSYSNQPQHF; CDR3nt: TGCGCCAGCAGCCAAGATTTCATCCTGGGATCTTATAGCAATCAGCCCCAGCATTTT
abundance: -; j_gene: TRBJ1-4; d_gene: TRBD1; v_gene: TRBV7-9; CDR3aa: CASSQTGATNEKLFF; CDR3nt: TGTGCCAGCAGCCAGACAGGGGCAACTAATGAAAAACTGTTTTTT